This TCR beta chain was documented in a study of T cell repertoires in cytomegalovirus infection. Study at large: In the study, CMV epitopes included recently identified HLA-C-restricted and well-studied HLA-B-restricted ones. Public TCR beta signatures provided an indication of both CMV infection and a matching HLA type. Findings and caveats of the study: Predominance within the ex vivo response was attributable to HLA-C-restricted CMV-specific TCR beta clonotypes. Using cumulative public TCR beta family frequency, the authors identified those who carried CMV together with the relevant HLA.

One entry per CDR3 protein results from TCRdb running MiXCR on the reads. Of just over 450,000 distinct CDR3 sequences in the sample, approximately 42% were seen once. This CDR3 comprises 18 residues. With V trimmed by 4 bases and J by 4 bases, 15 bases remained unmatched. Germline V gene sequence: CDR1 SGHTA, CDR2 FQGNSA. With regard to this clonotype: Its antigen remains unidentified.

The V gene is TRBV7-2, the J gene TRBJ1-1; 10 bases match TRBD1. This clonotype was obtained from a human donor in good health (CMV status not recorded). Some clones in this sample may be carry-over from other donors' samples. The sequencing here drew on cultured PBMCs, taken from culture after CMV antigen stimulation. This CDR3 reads CASSWEIRRRDRGTEAFF. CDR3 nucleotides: TGTGCCAGCAGCTGGGAAATCCGGCGGCGGGACAGGGGCACTGAAGCTTTCTTT.